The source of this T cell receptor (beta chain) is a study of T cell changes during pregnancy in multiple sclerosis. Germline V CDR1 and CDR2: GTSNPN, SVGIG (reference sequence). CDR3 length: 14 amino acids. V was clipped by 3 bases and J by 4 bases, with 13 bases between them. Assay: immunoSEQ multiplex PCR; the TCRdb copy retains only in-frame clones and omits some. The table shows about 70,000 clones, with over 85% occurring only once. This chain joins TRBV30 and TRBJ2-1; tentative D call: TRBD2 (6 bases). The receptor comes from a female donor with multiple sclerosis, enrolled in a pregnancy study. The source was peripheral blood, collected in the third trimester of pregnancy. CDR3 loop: CAWRGDSGYNEQFF. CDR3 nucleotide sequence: TGTGCCTGGAGGGGGGACTCGGGATACAATGAGCAGTTCTTC.